The clone carrying this T cell receptor beta chain came up a few times. Trimming took off 5 bases at V and 5 bases at J, with 18 bases between the two ends. Germline V gives CDR1 DFQATT, CDR2 SNEGSKA (reference sequence). The CDR3 length is 14 residues. TCRdb ran MiXCR on the RT-PCR reads and lists one entry per CDR3 protein. This repertoire shows about 680,000 distinct CDR3 sequences, 14% found once; its top ten account for 3.6%. This sequence joins TRBV20-1 and TRBJ1-1; perhaps TRBD1 as D (6 bases). What was sequenced was memory CD4+ T cells from blood. The origin of this receptor is a female donor in good health, serving as a healthy control. CDR3 bases: TGCAGTGCTTGGGGGCCGGGGTCGCGGACTGAAGCTTTCTTT. Protein: CSAWGPGSRTEAFF.